This T cell receptor beta chain was recovered during a study of T cell repertoires in cytomegalovirus infection. Looking at the study overall: Selected CMV epitopes included recently identified HLA-C-restricted ones as well as well-studied HLA-B-restricted ones. CMV infection together with matching HLA type was indicated by public TCR beta signatures.

Study-level results: Frequencies of public TCR beta families were cumulated, and this identified carriers of CMV plus the relevant HLA.

Concerning this clonotype: Its antigen is not identified.

From the reads, TCRdb called clonotypes with MiXCR, one entry per CDR3 protein. Here the sample spans 640,000 or so distinct CDR3 sequences, about 30% being singletons. This TCR was sampled from a human donor in good health (CMV status not recorded). Some clones in this sample may be carry-over from other donors' samples. Sequenced material: cultured PBMCs, taken from culture after CMV antigen stimulation.

In DNA form, the CDR3 reads TGTGCCAGCACGAGACTAGCGAACAATGAGCAGTTCTTC. It translates to CASTRLANNEQFF. The V call is TRBV2, the J call TRBJ2-1; 8 bases are a match to TRBD2. This CDR3 region has 13 residues. With 7 bases clipped from V and 5 bases from J, the junction kept 4 bases outside the gene matches. Germline-derived CDR1 and CDR2 are SNHLY and FYNNEI. Full variable domain (missing parts from reference TRBV2 and TRBJ2-1): EPEVTQTPSHQVTQMGQEVILRCVPISNHLYFYWYRQILGQKVEFLVSFYNNEISEKSEIFDDQFSVERPDGSNFTLKIRSTKLEDSAMYFCASTRLANNEQFFGPGTRLTVL.